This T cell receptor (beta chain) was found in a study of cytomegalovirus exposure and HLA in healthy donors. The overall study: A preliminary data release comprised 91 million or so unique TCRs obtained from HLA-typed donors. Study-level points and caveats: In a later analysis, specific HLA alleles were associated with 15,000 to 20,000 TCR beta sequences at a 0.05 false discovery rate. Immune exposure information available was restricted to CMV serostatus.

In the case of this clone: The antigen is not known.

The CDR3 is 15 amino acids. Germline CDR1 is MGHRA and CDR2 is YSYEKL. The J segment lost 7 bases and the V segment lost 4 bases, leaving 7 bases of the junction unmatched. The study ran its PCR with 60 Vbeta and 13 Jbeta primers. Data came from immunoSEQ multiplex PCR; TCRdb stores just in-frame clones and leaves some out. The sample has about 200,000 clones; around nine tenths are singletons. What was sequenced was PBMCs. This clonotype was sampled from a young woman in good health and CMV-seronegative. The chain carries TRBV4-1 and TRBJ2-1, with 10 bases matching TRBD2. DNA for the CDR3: TGCGCCAGCAGCCCCACGGGACTAGCGAAGAATGAGCAGTTCTTC. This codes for CASSPTGLAKNEQFF.